One sample yielded the 30 T cell receptor beta chains listed below, sequenced in a study of T cell responses to AZD1222 COVID-19 vaccine. Some clones are missing from TCRdb's copy, which holds only in-frame ones; the method was immunoSEQ multiplex PCR. The sample includes fewer than 120,000 clones, about 90% of them seen just once. The sequencing here drew on peripheral blood, taken 28 days after the second AZD1222 dose. The origin of the receptors is an adult who received the AZD1222 COVID-19 vaccine.

The V call is TRBV3-1 (or the pseudogene TRBV3-2), the J call TRBJ2-7; 12 bases match TRBD2. The germline gives CDR1 LGHDT, CDR2 YNNKEL (reference sequence). V lost 2 bases and J lost 2; bases outside the gene matches: 4. The CDR3 is made up of 16 amino acids. CDR3: CASSQIGTSGPYEQYF. CDR3 DNA sequence: TGTGCCAGCAGCCAAATCGGGACTAGCGGGCCCTACGAGCAGTACTTC.

The gene calls are TRBV4-2 and TRBJ2-5; D is undetermined. The germline V gene encodes CDR1 LGHNA and CDR2 YNFKEQ. Trimming took off 0 bases at V and 7 bases at J, with 12 bases between the two ends. The CDR3 covers 14 residues. The CDR3 DNA follows: TGTGCCAGCAGCCAAGACAGGAACGATGGGACCCAGTACTTC. It yields the protein CASSQDRNDGTQYF.

V and J are TRBV5-1 and TRBJ2-1; 10 nucleotides agree with TRBD2. CDR3 length: 16 amino acids. J gave up 5 bases and V 4 bases, and 9 bases lay outside the gene matches. Germline V CDR1 and CDR2: SGHRS, YFSETQ. The chain's CDR3 is CASSPGGLAVNNEQFF. The CDR3 DNA sequence: TGCGCCAGCAGCCCAGGTGGACTAGCGGTGAACAATGAGCAGTTCTTC.

CDR3 protein: CASSSAQEATEAFF. CDR3 bases: TGTGCCAGCAGTTCCGCACAGGAGGCCACTGAAGCTTTCTTT. The rearrangement links TRBV6-2 or TRBV6-3 to TRBJ1-1, with D perhaps matching TRBD1 (5 bases). Deletions cut 4 bases from V and 4 bases from J, with 13 bases between. Per germline, CDR1 MNHEY and CDR2 SVGEGT. The CDR3 loop spans 14 amino acids.

The chain carries TRBV27 and TRBJ2-1; D not resolved. This CDR3 is 13 amino acids long. Per germline, CDR1 MNHEY and CDR2 SMNVEV (reference sequence). Trimming cost V 4 bases and J 6 bases, with 10 bases left between them. The CDR3 DNA is TGTGCCAGCAGTTGGTCAGGCGGCAATGAGCAGTTCTTC. It yields the protein CASSWSGGNEQFF.

The rearrangement joins TRBV18 to TRBJ2-7; no definite D call. V was cut by 8 bases and J by 6 bases, with 20 bases left in between. This CDR3 region has 14 residues. CDR1 is KGHSH and CDR2 is LQKENI in the germline V gene. The CDR3 DNA is TGTGCCAGCAGTCCGTGGCCAGAGAATACCGAGCAGTACTTC. Amino acid sequence: CASSPWPENTEQYF.

The chain links TRBV12-3 or TRBV12-4 to TRBJ2-2; either TRBD1 or TRBD2 may fit D (6 bases each). Trimming left V 10 bases short and J 8 bases short, with 14 bases between. The CDR3 has 12 residues. CDR3: CATRRGTGELFF. CDR3 DNA sequence: TGTGCCACCCGCCGCGGGACAGGGGAGCTGTTTTTT.

The rearrangement uses TRBV13 and TRBJ2-7; 14 nucleotides line up with TRBD2. Trimming removed 4 bases from V and 1 base from J; junction bases left unmatched: 3. The germline gives CDR1 PRHDT, CDR2 FYEKMQ (reference sequence). The CDR3 consists of 16 residues. CDR3 loop: CASSSWTSGGSYEQYF. As DNA, the CDR3 is TGTGCCAGCAGCTCCTGGACTAGCGGGGGGTCCTACGAGCAGTACTTC.

The rearrangement links TRBV7-6 to TRBJ2-2; TRBD1 is a possible D gene (6 bases). V was trimmed by 1 base and J by 1 base, leaving 10 bases between them. The germline V gene encodes CDR1 SGHVS and CDR2 FNYEAQ. This CDR3 has 16 amino acids. The DNA of the CDR3 is TGTGCCAGCAGCTTAGTACAGGGAGTGAACACCGGGGAGCTGTTTTTT. Its protein product is CASSLVQGVNTGELFF.

The V and J genes are TRBV27 and TRBJ1-6; maybe TRBD1 (5 bases). CDR1 is MNHEY and CDR2 is SMNVEV in the germline V gene (reference sequence). Between the trimmed V and J ends, which lost 2 bases and 10 bases, there was a span of 15 bases. The CDR3 contains 15 residues. CDR3: CASSLRPFQGSPLHF. The CDR3 DNA reads TGTGCCAGCAGTTTACGACCCTTCCAGGGATCACCCCTCCACTTT.

This clone was seen a handful of times. The chain employs TRBV28 and TRBJ1-1; D not certain. This CDR3 is 12 amino acids long. Trimming shortened V by 1 base and J by 8 bases, and 8 bases separated the two germline ends. Germline CDR1 MDHEN, CDR2 SYDVKM. CDR3 sequence (DNA): TGTGCCAGCAGTTTATCAGTTTCCGAAGCTTTCTTT. Its protein product is CASSLSVSEAFF.

The chain is built from TRBV5-1 and TRBJ2-1, with a weak D call TRBD1 (6 bases). Trimming cost V 4 bases and J 5 bases, with 22 bases left between them. CDR1 SGHRS and CDR2 YFSETQ come from the germline V gene. The CDR3 length is 17 residues. In DNA, the CDR3 is TGCGCCAGCAGCCTTCGACAGGTTACGGTCACTAACAATGAGCAGTTCTTC. Translating gives CASSLRQVTVTNNEQFF.

The chain uses TRBV12-5 and TRBJ2-6; 7 bases are shared with TRBD1. Germline trimming cut 7 bases from V and 3 bases from J; bases unmatched to any gene: 3. Germline CDR1 and CDR2: LGHNT and FRNRAP. The CDR3 contains 14 residues. The DNA for the CDR3 is TGTGCTAGTGCTCAGGGGGATGGGGCCAACGTCCTGACTTTC. Amino acids: CASAQGDGANVLTF.

This chain links TRBV28 with TRBJ1-1, with no clear D. The CDR3 has 13 residues. CDR1 MDHEN and CDR2 SYDVKM come from the germline V gene. The ends were cut back, 2 bases at V and 3 bases at J, with 7 bases in the middle. The CDR3 sequence is CASSLAGYTEAFF. For the CDR3, the DNA is TGTGCCAGCAGTTTAGCGGGGTACACTGAAGCTTTCTTT.

The chain has TRBV3-1 (or the pseudogene TRBV3-2) and TRBJ1-1; no definite D call. This CDR3 is built from 15 residues. Germline CDR1 and CDR2: LGHDT and YNNKEL (reference sequence). Trimming cost V 2 bases and J 7 bases, with 17 bases left between them. The CDR3 DNA reads TGTGCCAGCAGCCAACCCGACACCCGAACTGGTGAAGCTTTCTTT. It yields the protein CASSQPDTRTGEAFF.

The chain combines TRBV6-7 with TRBJ2-2, with D perhaps matching TRBD2 (5 bases). TRBV6-7 is classed as an ORF, of uncertain function. The V and J ends lost 4 bases and 2 bases respectively, with 11 bases between them. The CDR3 is 15 amino acids. The CDR3 nucleotides read TGTGCCAGCAGTTTAAGAGAGGGAAACACCGGGGAGCTGTTTTTT. This translates into CASSLREGNTGELFF.

The rearrangement uses TRBV6-4 and TRBJ2-7; the D is unclear. V gave up 7 bases and J gave up 6 bases, with 1 base separating them. The CDR3 covers 8 residues. The germline gives CDR1 MRHNA, CDR2 SNTAGT. Here the CDR3 DNA reads TGTGCCAGCACCGAGCAGTACTTC. It specifies CASTEQYF.

The CDR3: CASSPDRAEQYF. The CDR3 DNA follows: TGTGCCAGCAGCCCAGACAGGGCCGAGCAGTACTTC. V gene TRBV13 combines with J gene TRBJ2-7, with 7 bases aligning to TRBD1. Germline V gene lookup returns CDR1 PRHDT and CDR2 FYEKMQ (reference sequence). V shed 5 bases and J 6 bases; nucleotides not matched to a gene: 4. The CDR3 totals 12 residues.

The V gene is TRBV7-7, the J gene TRBJ1-1; 10 bases line up with TRBD1. V shed 6 bases, J shed 4 bases, and the junction held 2 bases outside the gene matches. The germline gives CDR1 SSHAT, CDR2 FNYEAQ (reference sequence). CDR3 length equals 13 residues. The CDR3 is CASSRDRGTEAFF. The CDR3 DNA reads TGTGCCAGCAGTCGGGACAGGGGCACTGAAGCTTTCTTT. Filled out from reference TRBV7-7 and TRBJ1-1, the complete variable domain reads GAGVSQSPRYKVTKRGQDVTLRCDPISSHATLYWYQQALGQGPEFLTYFNYEAQPDKSGLPSDRFSAERPEGSISTLTIQRTEQRDSAMYRCASSRDRGTEAFFGQGTRLTVV.

This clone was picked up one time. The rearrangement joins TRBV2 to TRBJ1-6, with D possibly matching TRBD1 (6 bases). The germline V gene has CDR1 SNHLY and CDR2 FYNNEI. This CDR3 comprises 16 residues. Trimming removed 3 bases from V and 3 bases from J, with 12 bases in between. CDR3 coding DNA: TGTGCCAGCAGTGATCCCAGGGGAGTCTATAATTCACCCCTCCACTTT. Protein sequence: CASSDPRGVYNSPLHF.

The V gene is TRBV19, the J gene TRBJ1-2; 7 nucleotides align to TRBD1. V lost 4 bases to trimming and J lost 2 bases; unmatched junction nucleotides: 1. The CDR3 loop spans 13 amino acids. Germline CDR1 is LNHDA and CDR2 is SQIVND (reference sequence). The CDR3 is CASSKQGNYGYTF. The CDR3 nucleotides are TGTGCCAGTAGTAAACAGGGGAACTATGGCTACACCTTC. The variable domain in full, with the rest retrieved from reference TRBV19 and TRBJ1-2, is DGGITQSPKYLFRKEGQNVTLSCEQNLNHDAMYWYRQDPGQGLRLIYYSQIVNDFQKGDIAEGYSVSREKKESFPLTVTSAQKNPTAFYLCASSKQGNYGYTFGSGTRLTVV.

The chain has TRBV6-5 and TRBJ2-5, with D perhaps TRBD1 (6 bases). Trimming pared 3 bases from V and 5 bases from J, leaving 13 bases between. CDR1 and CDR2 (germline): MNHEY, SVGAGI. This CDR3 has 14 amino acids. CDR3 residues: CASSYSGTSETQYF. The CDR3 DNA reads TGTGCCAGCAGTTATTCCGGGACAAGTGAGACCCAGTACTTC.

The CDR3 is CASSSGQGETQYF. DNA of the CDR3: TGTGCCAGCAGTTCTGGACAGGGGGAGACCCAGTACTTC. V is TRBV28 and J is TRBJ2-5; 9 bases line up with TRBD1. The V segment lost 4 bases and the J segment 5 bases; nucleotides outside the gene matches: 2. The CDR3 has 13 residues. Germline-derived CDR1 and CDR2 are MDHEN and SYDVKM.

The chain recombines TRBV10-1 with TRBJ1-3; perhaps TRBD1 as D (5 bases). This CDR3 has 15 residues. Per germline, CDR1 WNHNN and CDR2 SYGVQD (reference sequence). The ends were cut back, 5 bases at V and 1 base at J, with 12 bases in the middle. The CDR3 region is CASSSRGVSGNTIYF. The CDR3 coding sequence is TGCGCCAGCAGTTCGAGAGGGGTATCTGGAAACACCATATATTTT.

This chain uses TRBV14 with TRBJ2-7; D possibly corresponds to TRBD2 (6 bases). CDR1 is SGHDN and CDR2 is FVKESK in the germline V gene. The CDR3 length is 13 residues. V shed 5 bases and J shed 7 bases, with 15 bases lying between them. The CDR3 is CASSSQSAGEQYF. DNA of the CDR3: TGTGCCAGCAGCTCTCAAAGCGCGGGAGAGCAGTACTTC.

This chain links TRBV5-1 with TRBJ1-1, with 8 bases identical to TRBD1. V lost 4 bases, J lost 3 bases, and 14 bases stayed unmatched. The CDR3 loop spans 17 amino acids. Germline V gene data show CDR1 as SGHRS and CDR2 as YFSETQ. The CDR3 reads CASSPRGRGPHDTEAFF. The CDR3 bases are TGCGCCAGCAGCCCCCGGGGCAGGGGGCCACACGACACTGAAGCTTTCTTT.

The chain joins TRBV5-1 to TRBJ1-6; D is unresolved. V lost 5 bases and J 4 bases, leaving 13 bases between the germline ends. From germline, CDR1 is SGHRS and CDR2 YFSETQ. The CDR3 spans 15 residues. CDR3 coding DNA: TGCGCCAGCAGTCCGGACGACCTGTATAATTCACCCCTCCACTTT. It is translated as CASSPDDLYNSPLHF.

V gene TRBV4-1 combines with J gene TRBJ2-1, with D maybe TRBD2 (5 bases). CDR3 size: 14 residues. Trimming shortened V by 1 base and J by 7 bases, and 11 bases separated the two germline ends. From germline, CDR1 is MGHRA and CDR2 YSYEKL. The CDR3 loop is CASSQVALANEQFF. In DNA, the CDR3 is TGCGCCAGCAGCCAAGTAGCTCTAGCAAATGAGCAGTTCTTC.

V is TRBV2 and J is TRBJ1-2; perhaps TRBD1 as D (6 bases). V lost 6 bases to trimming and J lost 4 bases, with 18 bases between them. CDR3 size: 15 residues. Germline CDR1 and CDR2: SNHLY and FYNNEI. The CDR3 sequence is CASRGPRQDGYGYTF. The CDR3 DNA reads TGTGCCAGCAGGGGTCCTAGACAGGACGGCTATGGCTACACCTTC.

The DNA of the CDR3 is TGTGCCAGCAGTGAACAGGGGCCCGTGTATGCTTTCTTT. This codes for CASSEQGPVYAFF. V is TRBV6-1 and J is TRBJ1-1, with TRBD1 as a possible D gene (6 bases). Germline values: CDR1 MNHNS, CDR2 SASEGT. V shed 2 bases and J shed 11 bases, with 15 bases lying between them. The CDR3 is 13 residues long.